This T cell receptor (beta chain) was identified in a study of CD8 T cells in Susac syndrome (dated by TCRdb to the late 2010s). Regarding the research as a whole: Among the Susac syndrome patients who were sequenced, clinically active disease was present in six and clinical remission was observed in 8 or 9. At the time of blood withdrawal, Susac syndrome patients were either therapy-naive, taking corticosteroids (with some also receiving IVIg), or on IVIg alone. Whether CD8+ T cell activation and differentiation in Susac syndrome was antigen driven was tested using repertoire sequencing.

RNA was extracted with the RNeasy kit and roughly 0.5 to 1 ug was reverse transcribed using random hexamers. TCR beta CDR3 regions were amplified with the immunoSEQ multiplex PCR assay covering 54 Vbeta and 13 Jbeta segments. PCR amplification bias was corrected using a synthetic template baseline for primer optimization and computational correction. As for the original processing: Only productive sequences were kept, with reads annotated to V, D and J genes according to IMGT and analyzed in immunoSEQ Analyzer. Clonality was calculated as one minus the Shannon entropy normalized by log2 of the number of productive unique sequences. For each patient and control, public and private clones were evaluated among the 100 most prevalent clones. Clones were defined as Susac-specific if absent from the healthy and MS cohorts, from under 1,200 published viral clones and from other ImmuneACCESS disease sequences. The public reads were reprocessed in TCRdb via fastp at Q25 and MiXCR, keeping in-frame beta chains. One record per CDR3 amino acid sequence lists the most common genes and DNA. TCRdb assigned the V and J calls; the authors' analysis was not used. The sample records roughly 180,000 distinct CDR3 sequences, roughly 94% of which are singletons. 0.099% of the sample belongs to the ten largest clones.

A distance of 13 bases separates the germline ends of V and J, which lose 4 bases and 0 bases respectively. Including the terminal cysteine and phenylalanine, the CDR3 comprises 15 residues. The kept DNA is CDR3 alone, 45 bases in frame from the first base. The germline V gene encodes CDR1 SGHTS and CDR2 YDEGEE. This clonotype came up once. Its antigen has not been determined. No base quality information exists; no much larger clone differs at one position. A lone read offers only weak evidence. Peripheral blood CD8+ and CD4+ T cells from healthy donors, Susac syndrome patients and multiple sclerosis patients were profiled by high-throughput TCR beta sequencing. Susac syndrome patients met recently defined diagnostic criteria for definite or probable disease. Bulk CD8+ and CD4+ T cells were purified by magnetic negative isolation, while CD8+ TEMRA cells were enriched using FACS. Blood was drawn into EDTA tubes, processed within 24 hours, and PBMCs were isolated by density gradient centrifugation. PBMCs intended for TCR sequencing were cryopreserved in liquid nitrogen and thawed later in a water bath at 37 degrees C. The sorted or isolated CD4+, CD8+ and CD8+ TEMRA cells had a purity of 90% or higher.

What the research found in general, with its limitations: In patients with Susac syndrome, the CD4+ T cell repertoire showed no detectable clonal expansion. The number of individuals in the TCR sequencing and HLA analysis was acknowledged as relatively small.

The sequenced sample was CD4+ T cells from PBMCs. This TCR was sampled from a human donor with Susac syndrome. The sequence joins TRBV5-8 to TRBJ1-2, and TRBD1 may be the D gene, going by 5 matching bases. The CDR3 corresponds to CASSLRQIANYGYTF. The sequenced DNA is TGTGCCAGCAGCCTAAGACAGATTGCTAACTATGGCTACACCTTC.